This passage covers 14 T cell receptor beta chains from one sample sequenced in a study of shared clonotypes between healthy human individuals. TCRdb's table, derived via immunoSEQ multiplex PCR, lists solely in-frame clones and lacks some. The sample includes about half a million clones, 70% to 85% seen only once; the top ten take 9.5% to 15%. Sequenced sample: PBMCs. All receptors come from a woman aged 40-49 years in good health. Some clones in this sample may be carry-over from other donors' samples.

The gene calls are TRBV20-1 and TRBJ2-5, with TRBD2 as a possible D gene (5 bases). There are 11 residues in the CDR3. In germline, CDR1 is DFQATT, CDR2 SNEGSKA (reference sequence). The V end lost 6 bases, the J end lost 5 bases, and 10 bases lay between the germline ends. The CDR3 reads CSAGSRETQYF. For the CDR3, the DNA is TGCAGTGCAGGGAGTCGCGAGACCCAGTACTTC.

The chain has TRBV6-5 and TRBJ1-5; D is perhaps TRBD1 (5 bases). Germline V gives CDR1 MNHEY, CDR2 SVGAGI. CDR3 length: 16 amino acids. V dropped 4 bases and J dropped 0 bases, with 13 bases sitting between them. The CDR3 spells CASSSRQIFSNQPQHF. The CDR3 DNA reads TGTGCCAGCAGTTCCCGACAGATTTTTAGCAATCAGCCCCAGCATTTT.

This rearrangement joins TRBV27 to TRBJ2-2; 9 bases agree with TRBD1. Germline V gene data show CDR1 as MNHEY and CDR2 as SMNVEV (reference sequence). CDR3 length: 14 amino acids. The V segment lost 6 bases and the J segment 5 bases; nucleotides outside the gene matches: 4. CDR3 bases: TGTGCCAGCAGGATTGGACAGGGGACCGGGGAGCTGTTTTTT. Protein product: CASRIGQGTGELFF.

The chain uses TRBV6-4 and TRBJ2-7; D perhaps matches TRBD1 (5 bases). V was trimmed by 6 bases and J by 6 bases, leaving 18 bases between them. Germline V CDR1 and CDR2: MRHNA, SNTAGT. The CDR3 sequence is 14 residues long. The CDR3 loop is CASSETIGQSEQYF. CDR3 DNA sequence: TGTGCCAGCAGCGAAACCATTGGACAAAGCGAGCAGTACTTC.

The rearrangement joins TRBV7-2 to TRBJ2-1; D is possibly TRBD1 (6 bases). Trimming cost V 5 bases and J 9 bases, with 20 bases left between them. The CDR3 is made up of 15 amino acids. Germline loops: CDR1 SGHTA, CDR2 FQGNSA. As DNA, the CDR3 is TGTGCCAGCAGCCTGGGGGCCCGAACAGGTAGTGAGCAGTTCTTC. Translated, it gives CASSLGARTGSEQFF.

Here the CDR3 reads CASSIRDRGNIQYF. In DNA form, the CDR3 reads TGTGCCAGCAGTATAAGGGACAGGGGAAACATTCAGTACTTC. The chain carries TRBV27 and TRBJ2-4; 10 bases map to TRBD1. V was clipped by 5 bases and J by 6 bases; unmatched bases: 4. This CDR3 has 14 amino acids. Germline V gene data show CDR1 as MNHEY and CDR2 as SMNVEV (reference sequence).

This chain joins TRBV20-1 and TRBJ2-7; no firm D call. Germline loops: CDR1 DFQATT, CDR2 SNEGSKA (reference sequence). The CDR3 extends over 11 amino acids. The V gene lost 5 bases and the J gene lost 6 bases, with 11 bases spanning the gap. The CDR3 nucleotides read TGCAGTGCTCAGGTTCGGGCCGAGCAGTACTTC. This codes for CSAQVRAEQYF.

The chain uses TRBV25-1 and TRBJ2-7; 11 bases match TRBD2. The CDR3 runs 15 residues. Germline trimming cut 5 bases from V and 4 bases from J; bases unmatched to any gene: 7. Germline CDR1 reads MGHDK; CDR2 reads SYGVNS. This CDR3 reads CASSTTSGSFYEQYF. In DNA, the CDR3 is TGTGCCAGCAGTACCACTAGCGGGAGTTTTTACGAGCAGTACTTC.

The chain links TRBV5-4 to TRBJ1-4, with a possible D match to TRBD1 (6 bases). Trimming left V 4 bases short and J 0 bases short, with 13 bases between. This CDR3 contains 16 residues. Germline-derived CDR1 and CDR2 are SGHNT and YYREEE (reference sequence). CDR3 sequence: CASSQGPGATNEKLFF. In nucleotides, the CDR3 is TGTGCCAGCAGCCAAGGACCAGGGGCAACTAATGAAAAACTGTTTTTT.

The table lists this clone with a count of one. The rearrangement joins TRBV6-1 to TRBJ2-7, with a tentative D call TRBD1 (6 bases). The CDR3 runs to 16 residues. The germline gives CDR1 MNHNS, CDR2 SASEGT. V dropped 0 bases and J dropped 4 bases, with 16 bases sitting between them. This CDR3 is CASSEATQGAFYEQYF. The CDR3 DNA sequence: TGTGCCAGCAGTGAAGCGACACAGGGAGCCTTTTACGAGCAGTACTTC.

This clone showed up just a few times. The V and J genes are TRBV4-2 and TRBJ2-7; TRBD1 matches 9 bases. Germline V lookup: CDR1 LGHNA, CDR2 YNFKEQ. CDR3 length equals 16 residues. The V segment lost 6 bases and the J segment 6 bases; nucleotides outside the gene matches: 15. CDR3 amino acids: CASRGGEGQGRSEQYF. DNA of the CDR3: TGTGCCAGCAGGGGGGGAGAGGGACAGGGAAGAAGCGAGCAGTACTTC.

The CDR3 DNA is TGTGCCAGCAGTGTTCTCTCCTACAATGAGCAGTTCTTC. It is translated as CASSVLSYNEQFF. This chain links TRBV6-1 with TRBJ2-1, with D unclear. V lost 4 bases, J lost 0 bases, and 4 bases lay in between. From germline, CDR1 is MNHNS and CDR2 SASEGT. The CDR3 is made up of 13 amino acids.

This clone was counted many times. The chain employs TRBV4-1 and TRBJ1-2; D gene unclear. This CDR3 comprises 16 residues. Germline-derived CDR1 and CDR2 are MGHRA and YSYEKL. V lost 4 bases and J 2 bases, leaving 17 bases between the germline ends. This CDR3 reads CASSPVLRVRNYGYTF. The CDR3 DNA sequence: TGCGCCAGCAGCCCTGTGTTGCGTGTACGGAACTATGGCTACACCTTC.

This sequence joins TRBV2 and TRBJ2-5; 13 nucleotides align to TRBD2. V gave up 1 base and J gave up 7 bases; unmatched junction bases: 3. The germline V gene encodes CDR1 SNHLY and CDR2 FYNNEI. This CDR3 contains 15 residues. The DNA of the CDR3 is TGTGCCAGCAGTGAAGGGACTAGCGGGGGTCCGACCCAGTACTTC. Protein product: CASSEGTSGGPTQYF.